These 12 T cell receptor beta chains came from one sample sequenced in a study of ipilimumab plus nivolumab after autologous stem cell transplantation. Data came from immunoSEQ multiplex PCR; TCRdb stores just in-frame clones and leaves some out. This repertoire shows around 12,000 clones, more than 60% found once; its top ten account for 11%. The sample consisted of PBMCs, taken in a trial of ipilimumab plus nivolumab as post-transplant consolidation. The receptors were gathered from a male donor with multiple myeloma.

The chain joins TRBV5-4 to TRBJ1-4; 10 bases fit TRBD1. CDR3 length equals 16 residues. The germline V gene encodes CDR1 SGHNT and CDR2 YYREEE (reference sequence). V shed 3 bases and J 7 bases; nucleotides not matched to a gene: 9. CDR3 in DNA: TGTGCCAGCAGCTCGTCCGGGACAGGGGTTGGTGAAAAACTGTTTTTT. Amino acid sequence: CASSSSGTGVGEKLFF.

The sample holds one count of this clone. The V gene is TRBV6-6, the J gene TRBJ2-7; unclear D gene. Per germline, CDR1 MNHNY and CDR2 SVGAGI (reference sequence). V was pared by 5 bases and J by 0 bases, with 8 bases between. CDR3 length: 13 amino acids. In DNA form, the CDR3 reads TGTGCCAGCAGTCCCCCGGCCTCCTACGAGCAGTACTTC. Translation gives CASSPPASYEQYF.

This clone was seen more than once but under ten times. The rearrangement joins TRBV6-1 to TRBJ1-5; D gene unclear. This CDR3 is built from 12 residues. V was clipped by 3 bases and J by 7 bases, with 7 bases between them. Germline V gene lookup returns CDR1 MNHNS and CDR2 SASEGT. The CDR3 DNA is TGTGCCAGCAGTGACAGTTTACAGCCCCAGCATTTT. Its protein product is CASSDSLQPQHF.

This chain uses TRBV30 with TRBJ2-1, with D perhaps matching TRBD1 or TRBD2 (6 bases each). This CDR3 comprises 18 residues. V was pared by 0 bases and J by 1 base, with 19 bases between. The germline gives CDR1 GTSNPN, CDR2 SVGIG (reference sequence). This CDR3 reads CAWSVYGGTPRSYNEQFF. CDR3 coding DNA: TGTGCCTGGAGTGTATACGGCGGGACACCTCGATCCTACAATGAGCAGTTCTTC.

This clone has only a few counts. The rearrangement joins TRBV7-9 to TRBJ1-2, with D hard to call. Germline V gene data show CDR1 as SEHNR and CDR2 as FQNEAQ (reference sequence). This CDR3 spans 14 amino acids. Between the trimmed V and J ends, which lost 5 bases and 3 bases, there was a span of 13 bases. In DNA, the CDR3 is TGTGCCAGCAGCCCGTCAAGGGCAGACTATGGCTACACCTTC. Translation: CASSPSRADYGYTF.

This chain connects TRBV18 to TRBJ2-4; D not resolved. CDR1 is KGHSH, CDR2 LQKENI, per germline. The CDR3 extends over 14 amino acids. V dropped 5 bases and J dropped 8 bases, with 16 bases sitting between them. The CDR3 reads CASSDPGTTHIQYF. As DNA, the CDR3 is TGTGCCAGCTCAGATCCGGGTACCACACACATTCAGTACTTC.

CDR3: CASSLAGGNEQFF. The CDR3 nucleotides read TGTGCCAGCAGCTTGGCTGGGGGGAATGAGCAGTTCTTC. The rearrangement links TRBV5-5 to TRBJ2-1; the D gene is possibly TRBD2 (6 bases). The CDR3 spans 13 residues. V lost 0 bases and J 7 bases, leaving 8 bases between the germline ends. Germline CDR1 reads SGHKS; CDR2 reads YYEKEE (reference sequence).

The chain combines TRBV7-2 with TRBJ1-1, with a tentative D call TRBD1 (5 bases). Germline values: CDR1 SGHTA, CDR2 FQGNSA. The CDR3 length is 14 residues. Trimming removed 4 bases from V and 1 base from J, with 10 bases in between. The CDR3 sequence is CASSSGTRNTEAFF. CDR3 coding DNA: TGTGCCAGCAGCTCAGGGACGAGGAACACTGAAGCTTTCTTT.

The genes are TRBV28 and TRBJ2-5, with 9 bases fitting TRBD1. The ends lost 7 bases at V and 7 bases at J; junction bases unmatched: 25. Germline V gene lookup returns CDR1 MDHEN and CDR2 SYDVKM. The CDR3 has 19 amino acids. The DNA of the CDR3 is TGTGCCAGCACCCCGGCGGGGACAGGGATAATTTTGGGAGTCGGGACCCAGTACTTC. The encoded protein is CASTPAGTGIILGVGTQYF.

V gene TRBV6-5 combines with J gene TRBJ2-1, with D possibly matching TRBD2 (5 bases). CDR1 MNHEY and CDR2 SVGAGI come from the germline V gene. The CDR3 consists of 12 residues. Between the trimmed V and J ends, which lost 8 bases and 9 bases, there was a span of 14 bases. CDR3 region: CASRTRPVEQFF. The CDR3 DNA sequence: TGTGCCAGCCGAACTAGGCCCGTTGAGCAGTTCTTC.

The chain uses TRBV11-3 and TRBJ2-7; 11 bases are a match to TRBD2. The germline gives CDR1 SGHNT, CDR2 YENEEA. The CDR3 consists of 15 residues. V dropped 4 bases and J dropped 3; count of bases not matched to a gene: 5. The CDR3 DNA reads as TGTGCCAGCAGCTATAGCGGGGGGGCAGTCTACGAGCAGTACTTC. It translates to CASSYSGGAVYEQYF.

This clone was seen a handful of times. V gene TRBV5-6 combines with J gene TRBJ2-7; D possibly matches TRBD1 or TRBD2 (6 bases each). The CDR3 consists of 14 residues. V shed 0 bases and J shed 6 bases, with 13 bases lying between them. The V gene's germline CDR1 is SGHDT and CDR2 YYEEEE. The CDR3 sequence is CASSLGGGSAEQYF. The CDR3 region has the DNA TGTGCCAGCAGCTTGGGAGGGGGGTCCGCCGAGCAGTACTTC. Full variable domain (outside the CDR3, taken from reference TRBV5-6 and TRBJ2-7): DAGVTQSPTHLIKTRGQQVTLRCSPKSGHDTVSWYQQALGQGPQFIFQYYEEEERQRGNFPDRFSGHQFPNYSSELNVNALLLGDSALYLCASSLGGGSAEQYFGPGTRLTVT.